Shown below are 9 T cell receptor beta chains from a single sample sequenced in a study of early T cells in non-severe SARS-CoV-2 infection. TCRdb re-called the 5' RACE reads with MiXCR, one entry per CDR3 protein. The data show 50,000 to 60,000 distinct CDR3 sequences, with 8% to 13% seen just once and about 4.3% held by the top ten. Sequenced material: whole blood. The receptors derive from an adult who was a healthcare worker with PCR-confirmed SARS-CoV-2 infection or an uninfected control (not recorded which).

This clonotype has a handful of counts. The rearrangement uses TRBV12-3 or TRBV12-4 and TRBJ1-1; possibly TRBD1 for D (5 bases). This CDR3 has 14 amino acids. V was clipped by 1 base and J by 2 bases, with 8 bases between them. The CDR3 nucleotides are TGTGCCAGCAGTTTAGGGGGCTCCAACACTGAAGCTTTCTTT. Amino acid sequence: CASSLGGSNTEAFF.

The J gene is TRBJ1-4, the V gene TRBV3-1; no firm D call. Looked up from germline, CDR1 is LGHDT and CDR2 is YNNKEL (reference sequence). V was pared by 2 bases and J by 11 bases, with 6 bases between. The CDR3 is 11 residues long. This CDR3 is CASSQREKLFF. CDR3 in DNA: TGTGCCAGCAGCCAACGGGAGAAACTGTTTTTT.

A few counts support this clonotype. This chain joins TRBV6-2 or TRBV6-3 and TRBJ1-4; no firm D call. V dropped 4 bases and J dropped 7 bases, with 13 bases sitting between them. Germline V gene sequence: CDR1 MNHEY, CDR2 SVGEGT. This CDR3 is built from 14 residues. The CDR3: CASSLRVRGEKLFF. The DNA of the CDR3 is TGTGCCAGCAGTTTACGAGTACGGGGTGAAAAACTGTTTTTT.

The table lists this clonotype with many counts. The chain is built from TRBV10-3 and TRBJ2-3; 14 nucleotides agree with TRBD2. The CDR3 is made up of 15 amino acids. The V gene end was trimmed by 6 bases and the J gene end by 5 bases; junction bases not matched to a gene: 4. Germline loops: CDR1 ENHRY, CDR2 SYGVKD. In DNA, the CDR3 is TGTGCCATCAGAAGGACTAGCGGGGGGAAAGATACGCAGTATTTT. Its translation: CAIRRTSGGKDTQYF.

The table lists this clonotype with a few counts. V is TRBV6-6 and J is TRBJ2-1, with 7 bases that match TRBD2. Germline-derived CDR1 and CDR2 are MNHNY and SVGAGI (reference sequence). CDR3 length equals 14 residues. V lost 5 bases to trimming and J lost 6 bases; unmatched junction nucleotides: 7. The CDR3: CASSPSSGPNEQFF. CDR3 bases: TGTGCCAGCAGTCCATCTAGCGGCCCCAATGAGCAGTTCTTC.

The chain employs TRBV2 and TRBJ2-5, with D unclear. The CDR3 totals 13 residues. V lost 0 bases, J lost 4 bases, and 6 bases lay in between. Germline CDR1 SNHLY, CDR2 FYNNEI. The CDR3 loop is CASSEAGPETQYF. The CDR3 DNA follows: TGTGCCAGCAGTGAAGCCGGTCCAGAGACCCAGTACTTC.

This clonotype was counted ten times or more. The chain recombines TRBV5-4 with TRBJ2-3; D is undetermined. The CDR3 spans 13 residues. V was trimmed by 7 bases and J by 0 bases, leaving 9 bases between them. Germline V lookup: CDR1 SGHNT, CDR2 YYREEE (reference sequence). CDR3 protein: CASGGSSTDTQYF. The CDR3 DNA follows: TGTGCCAGCGGTGGATCTAGCACAGATACGCAGTATTTT.

This clonotype appeared many times. This rearrangement joins TRBV4-1 to TRBJ2-5, with a tentative D call TRBD2 (6 bases). V dropped 0 bases and J dropped 4 bases, with 12 bases sitting between them. The V gene's germline CDR1 is MGHRA and CDR2 YSYEKL. This CDR3 has 15 residues. CDR3 loop: CASSQDGTALETQYF. CDR3 bases: TGCGCCAGCAGCCAAGATGGGACTGCCCTAGAGACCCAGTACTTC.

The chain employs TRBV29-1 and TRBJ1-2; a possible D gene is TRBD1 (5 bases). Trimming shortened V by 6 bases and J by 3 bases, and 14 bases separated the two germline ends. CDR1 is SQVTM, CDR2 ANQGSEA, per germline. The CDR3 is made up of 13 amino acids. The CDR3 sequence is CSVGARGDYGYTF. CDR3 DNA sequence: TGCAGCGTCGGGGCCCGAGGCGACTATGGCTACACCTTC.